Listed below are T cell receptor beta chains from one sample, sequenced in a study of cytomegalovirus exposure and HLA in healthy donors. Data came from immunoSEQ multiplex PCR; TCRdb stores just in-frame clones and leaves some out. The sample records approximately 80,000 clones, about three quarters being singletons. The specimen sequenced was PBMCs. The source is a male donor in good health and CMV-seropositive. The CDR3 runs from the conserved cysteine through the conserved F or W. The order of the fields is V gene, clone size, CDR3 length, D gene, J gene, CDR3 DNA, CDR3 protein. The D gene is left open where the match is weak. Part of the rows lack a size; the others show once, few, many or a class for expanded clones.

v_gene: TRBV28
abundance: many
len: 19
d_gene: TRBD2
j_gene: TRBJ2-3
CDR3nt: TGTGCCAGCAGTTCCGACCTACTAGCGGGGGAGTTTGACACAGATACGCAGTATTTT
CDR3aa: CASSSDLLAGEFDTDTQYF

v_gene: TRBV19
abundance: NA
len: 13
d_gene: TRBD1
j_gene: TRBJ2-5
CDR3nt: TGTGCCAGTAGTATCCAGGGGGTGGAGACCCAGTACTTC
CDR3aa: CASSIQGVETQYF

v_gene: TRBV7-3
abundance: NA
len: 16
d_gene: TRBD2
j_gene: TRBJ2-1
CDR3nt: TGTGCCAGCAGCGACGCTCGGTCTAGCGGGAGCAACGAGCAGTTCTTC
CDR3aa: CASSDARSSGSNEQFF

v_gene: TRBV7-3
abundance: NA
len: 14
d_gene: NA
j_gene: TRBJ2-2
CDR3nt: TGTGCCAGCAGCCCTACGGCGGGAACCGGGGAGCTGTTTTTT
CDR3aa: CASSPTAGTGELFF

v_gene: TRBV5-4
abundance: NA
len: 16
d_gene: TRBD2
j_gene: TRBJ2-5
CDR3nt: TGTGCCAGCAGCTTAAGGAGGCTAGCGGAACAAGAGACCCAGTACTTC
CDR3aa: CASSLRRLAEQETQYF

v_gene: TRBV11-2
abundance: once
len: 15
d_gene: TRBD2
j_gene: TRBJ2-1
CDR3nt: TGTGCCAGCAGCTCCGGACTAGAACGGGGCCAGGAGCAGTTCTTC
CDR3aa: CASSSGLERGQEQFF

v_gene: TRBV29-1
abundance: NA
len: 13
d_gene: NA
j_gene: TRBJ1-2
CDR3nt: TGCAGCGTATCAGGAACAGGGAGATATGGCTACACCTTC
CDR3aa: CSVSGTGRYGYTF

v_gene: TRBV29-1
abundance: NA
len: 12
d_gene: TRBD1
j_gene: TRBJ2-2
CDR3nt: TGCAGCGTGACGACAGGGACCGGGGAGCTGTTTTTT
CDR3aa: CSVTTGTGELFF

v_gene: TRBV6-4
abundance: medium-sized
len: 12
d_gene: NA
j_gene: TRBJ2-7
CDR3nt: TGTGCCAGCCGCAGGGGAACCTACGAGCAGTACTTC
CDR3aa: CASRRGTYEQYF

v_gene: TRBV5-4
abundance: NA
len: 16
d_gene: TRBD2
j_gene: TRBJ2-7
CDR3nt: TGTGCCAGCAGCTTGGGGGGCCGGGGACTAGCGTTCGAGCAGTACTTC
CDR3aa: CASSLGGRGLAFEQYF

v_gene: TRBV14
abundance: NA
len: 16
d_gene: NA
j_gene: TRBJ2-2
CDR3nt: TGTGCCAGCAGCCAGGAGCGTCCCCCGAACACCGGGGAGCTGTTTTTT
CDR3aa: CASSQERPPNTGELFF

v_gene: TRBV5-4
abundance: NA
len: 13
d_gene: TRBD1
j_gene: TRBJ2-7
CDR3nt: TGTGCCAGCAGCCCCGGGACAGCCTACGAGCAGTACTTC
CDR3aa: CASSPGTAYEQYF

v_gene: TRBV7-9
abundance: NA
len: 18
d_gene: TRBD2
j_gene: TRBJ2-1
CDR3nt: TGTGCCAGCAGCTTAGTAGGGTGGCGGGAGGGCCTGAACAATGAGCAGTTCTTC
CDR3aa: CASSLVGWREGLNNEQFF

v_gene: TRBV28
abundance: NA
len: 14
d_gene: NA
j_gene: TRBJ2-2
CDR3nt: TGTGCCAGCAGCCCTTTGGGGGGCACCGGGGAGCTGTTTTTT
CDR3aa: CASSPLGGTGELFF

v_gene: TRBV7-8
abundance: NA
len: 17
d_gene: NA
j_gene: TRBJ1-2
CDR3nt: TGTGCCAGCAGCTTAGAAGGCAGGGGCGTGAGTAGCTATGGCTACACCTTC
CDR3aa: CASSLEGRGVSSYGYTF

v_gene: TRBV15
abundance: NA
len: 16
d_gene: TRBD1
j_gene: TRBJ1-4
CDR3nt: TGTGCCACCAGCAGGTACAGGGGGCAGACTAATGAAAAACTGTTTTTT
CDR3aa: CATSRYRGQTNEKLFF

v_gene: TRBV9
abundance: NA
len: 18
d_gene: TRBD2
j_gene: TRBJ2-7
CDR3nt: TGTGCCAGCAGCGCCTCGGGACTAGCGGGAGGAGGACGCTACGAGCAGTACTTC
CDR3aa: CASSASGLAGGGRYEQYF

v_gene: TRBV9
abundance: NA
len: 13
d_gene: NA
j_gene: TRBJ1-1
CDR3nt: TGTGCCAGCAGCGCGACATCGAACACTGAAGCTTTCTTT
CDR3aa: CASSATSNTEAFF

v_gene: TRBV6-4
abundance: NA
len: 14
d_gene: TRBD2
j_gene: TRBJ2-7
CDR3nt: TGTGCCAGCAGTCCCCTAGCGGGGGGGGGCGAGCAGTACTTC
CDR3aa: CASSPLAGGGEQYF

v_gene: TRBV27
abundance: NA
len: 12
d_gene: NA
j_gene: TRBJ1-2
CDR3nt: TGTGCCAGCAGGGCCAGCGACTATGGCTACACCTTC
CDR3aa: CASRASDYGYTF

v_gene: TRBV2
abundance: few
len: 15
d_gene: NA
j_gene: TRBJ1-4
CDR3nt: TGTGCCAGCAGGGGGTACAGGTCAACTAATGAAAAACTGTTTTTT
CDR3aa: CASRGYRSTNEKLFF

v_gene: TRBV7-9
abundance: NA
len: 16
d_gene: TRBD2
j_gene: TRBJ2-1
CDR3nt: TGTGCCAGCAGCCCCGACTCAGCGGGAGGGTACAATGAGCAGTTCTTC
CDR3aa: CASSPDSAGGYNEQFF

v_gene: TRBV15
abundance: NA
len: 13
d_gene: TRBD2
j_gene: TRBJ2-5
CDR3nt: TGTGCTACCAGCGACCTAGCGGGAGAGACCCAGTACTTC
CDR3aa: CATSDLAGETQYF

v_gene: TRBV5-1
abundance: NA
len: 17
d_gene: TRBD2
j_gene: TRBJ2-2
CDR3nt: TGCGCCAGCAGCTTCGACGCTAGCGGGAGAAGAACCGGGGAGCTGTTTTTT
CDR3aa: CASSFDASGRRTGELFF

v_gene: TRBV5-1
abundance: NA
len: 14
d_gene: NA
j_gene: TRBJ2-2
CDR3nt: TGCGCCAGCAGCGCGGCGACTTTTTCCGGGGAGCTGTTTTTT
CDR3aa: CASSAATFSGELFF

v_gene: TRBV6-5
abundance: NA
len: 15
d_gene: NA
j_gene: TRBJ2-7
CDR3nt: TGTGCCAGCAGTTACTCGACGGAGGGCGGCGACGAGCAGTACTTC
CDR3aa: CASSYSTEGGDEQYF

v_gene: TRBV4-1
abundance: NA
len: 12
d_gene: NA
j_gene: TRBJ2-7
CDR3nt: TGCGCCAGCAGCCAAGGTGGCCACGAGCAGTACTTC
CDR3aa: CASSQGGHEQYF

v_gene: TRBV28
abundance: NA
len: 11
d_gene: NA
j_gene: TRBJ1-5
CDR3nt: TGTGCCAGCAGTTTTGCGGAGCCCCAGCATTTT
CDR3aa: CASSFAEPQHF